A selection of T cell receptor beta chains follows, all from one sample in a study of PD-1 blockade in classical Hodgkin lymphoma. Produced via immunoSEQ multiplex PCR; TCRdb's table is partial and in-frame only. The sample has approximately 73,000 clones; 93% are singletons. The sequencing here drew on peripheral blood mononuclear cells (PBMCs), taken at baseline. The receptor set was obtained from a human donor with classical Hodgkin lymphoma. The CDR3 runs from the conserved cysteine through the conserved F or W. The order of the fields is clone size, D gene, V gene, J gene, CDR3 DNA, CDR3 protein. A D gene is named only where the DNA matches it firmly. Only some rows state a clone size, as once, few, many or a class for expanded clones.

>once|.|TRBV27|TRBJ2-1
TGTGCCAGCAGTTCGCCCTCAAGACAGGTCAATGAGCAGTTCTTC
CASSSPSRQVNEQFF
>.|.|TRBV7-6|TRBJ2-7
TGTGCCAGCAGCTCTGGCAACTCCTACGAGCAGTACTTC
CASSSGNSYEQYF
>.|TRBD2|TRBV7-6|TRBJ2-7
TGTGCCAGCAGCTTAGCGGCCCCTAGCGGGACTACCTACGAGCAGTACTTC
CASSLAAPSGTTYEQYF
>.|TRBD2|TRBV11-2|TRBJ2-3
TGTGCCAGCAGCTCAGAGGGGGGTCCGGGAGGGGTCACAGATACGCAGTATTTT
CASSSEGGPGGVTDTQYF
>.|.|TRBV19|TRBJ2-2
TGTGCCAGTAGGGGAGGACCTACGAACACCGGGGAGCTGTTTTTT
CASRGGPTNTGELFF
>.|.|TRBV6-1|TRBJ1-1
TGTGCCAGCAGTTCCCTAAGGGTTAGCACTGAAGCTTTCTTT
CASSSLRVSTEAFF
>.|.|TRBV7-9|TRBJ1-4
TGTGCCAGCAGCTTAGCCTCTCGGTCTGGGGAGCCGGGTGAAAAACTGTTTTTT
CASSLASRSGEPGEKLFF
>.|.|TRBV30|TRBJ2-7
TGTGCCTGGGGGTCCACAGGGCGAAGCTACGAGCAGTACTTC
CAWGSTGRSYEQYF
>.|.|TRBV11-1|TRBJ2-1
TGTGCCAGCAGCAAAACTACTGGACCCTACAATGAGCAGTTCTTC
CASSKTTGPYNEQFF
>once|.|TRBV5-1|TRBJ2-3
TGCGCCAGCAGGGCGGGCACAGATACGCAGTATTTT
CASRAGTDTQYF
>.|TRBD1|TRBV19|TRBJ1-4
TGTGCCAGTAGTATCTTTCCGGGGACAGGGAGAGAAAAACTGTTTTTT
CASSIFPGTGREKLFF
>.|.|TRBV9|TRBJ1-1
TGTGCCAGCAGCGTAGGAGGAGGCGGTGAAGCTTTCTTT
CASSVGGGGEAFF
>.|.|TRBV7-6|TRBJ2-7
TGTGCCAGCAGCTTAGCGCCGGCAGGGGGGTCCTACGAGCAGTACTTC
CASSLAPAGGSYEQYF
>.|.|TRBV11-1|TRBJ2-5
TGTGCCAGCAGCTTAGGTCTTTGGGTGAGGGGGGAAGAGACCCAGTACTTC
CASSLGLWVRGEETQYF
>.|.|TRBV7-2|TRBJ2-3
TGTGCCAGCAGCAAACCCAACACAGATACGCAGTATTTT
CASSKPNTDTQYF
>once|.|TRBV6-5|TRBJ1-6
TGTGCCAGCAGGACAGGAGGGCCCCTCCACTTT
CASRTGGPLHF
>.|TRBD2|TRBV10-3|TRBJ2-7
TGTGCCATCAGTGAGACTAGCGGCTCCTACGAGCAGTACTTC
CAISETSGSYEQYF
>.|TRBD1|TRBV25-1|TRBJ1-4
TGTGCCAGCAGTGAAGGGACAGGGAAAACTAATGAAAAACTGTTTTTT
CASSEGTGKTNEKLFF
>.|.|TRBV27|TRBJ2-1
TGTGCCAGCAGTTTAATTTTGGGGGGGCCGGGCAATGAGCAGTTCTTC
CASSLILGGPGNEQFF
>.|TRBD2|TRBV27|TRBJ2-2
TGTGCCAGCAGTACTCTGCGGGGGTTAGGGAACACCGGGGAGCTGTTTTTT
CASSTLRGLGNTGELFF
>.|.|TRBV10-3|TRBJ2-1
TGTGCCATCAAGCGCGGCGAACCCTACAATGAGCAGTTCTTC
CAIKRGEPYNEQFF
>.|.|TRBV5-1|TRBJ1-1
TGCGCCAGCAGCTTTGATGAACAGGTGGCATTTGAAGCTTTCTTT
CASSFDEQVAFEAFF
>.|TRBD2|TRBV29-1|TRBJ2-7
TGCAGCGTTGCGGCTAGCGGGAGTATCAGCGAGCAGTACTTC
CSVAASGSISEQYF
>.|TRBD1|TRBV19|TRBJ2-7
TGTGCCAGTAGTATGACAGGGGGTTCGAGTGAGCAGTACTTC
CASSMTGGSSEQYF
>few|.|TRBV9|TRBJ2-2
TGTGCCAGCAGCGTAGCCTACGGGACCGGGGAGCTGTTTTTT
CASSVAYGTGELFF
>once|.|TRBV9|TRBJ2-5
TGTGCCAGCAGCGTAGCTTCATCGGGCTTACAAGAGACCCAGTACTTC
CASSVASSGLQETQYF
>.|.|TRBV7-9|TRBJ1-2
TGTGCCAGCAGCCGCTTGGGATTGGGTATCTATGGCTACACCTTC
CASSRLGLGIYGYTF
>.|.|TRBV6-5|TRBJ2-7
TGTGCCAGCAGCCCGGACAGCACTCACTCCTACGAGCAGTACTTC
CASSPDSTHSYEQYF
>.|.|TRBV27|TRBJ1-2
TGTGCCAGCAGTTTATCTCCCAGGGGACTCTATGGCTACACCTTC
CASSLSPRGLYGYTF
>.|.|TRBV5-6|TRBJ1-4
TGTGCCAGCAGCCAGGCTTTGACGGCGATTAATGAAAAACTGTTTTTT
CASSQALTAINEKLFF
>.|.|TRBV7-2|TRBJ2-5
TGTGCCAGCACCCCACGGGCCAAAGAGACCCAGTACTTC
CASTPRAKETQYF
>.|TRBD1|TRBV19|TRBJ1-2
TGTGCCAGTAGTCAGGGGACAGCTAACTATGGCTACACCTTC
CASSQGTANYGYTF
>.|TRBD2|TRBV7-3|TRBJ2-1
TGTGCCAGCAGCCAACAGGGACTAGCGGGAGAGGGTGAGCAGTTCTTC
CASSQQGLAGEGEQFF
>.|.|TRBV4-2|TRBJ1-2
TGTGCCAGCAGCCAAGCTACAGAAATATATGGCTACACCTTC
CASSQATEIYGYTF
>.|.|TRBV27|TRBJ2-5
TGTGCCAGCAACAGAAACTCGGGTTCCCTCCCCCCCCAGTACTTC
CASNRNSGSLPPQYF
>.|.|TRBV7-9|TRBJ2-7
TGTGCCAGCAGCTACCCCAGGACAGACTCCTACGAGCAGTACTTC
CASSYPRTDSYEQYF
>.|TRBD2|TRBV19|TRBJ2-7
TGTGCCAGTAGAATAGCGGGAGGCGCCTACGAGCAGTACTTC
CASRIAGGAYEQYF
>.|.|TRBV13|TRBJ2-3
TGTGCCAGCAGCTTAGCGGGTCTAAGCACAGATACGCAGTATTTT
CASSLAGLSTDTQYF
>.|.|TRBV6-1|TRBJ1-2
TGTGCCAGCCGAGAGACCCGAAACTATGGCTACACCTTC
CASRETRNYGYTF
>.|.|TRBV4-1|TRBJ1-2
TGCGCCAGCAGCCAAGAAGTAATCTATGGCTACACCTTC
CASSQEVIYGYTF
>.|.|TRBV7-6|TRBJ2-1
TGTGCCAGCAGCTTAGGGGCTGAGGATGAGCAGTTCTTC
CASSLGAEDEQFF
>.|.|TRBV28|TRBJ2-5
TGTGCCAGCAGGGGGTGGAAGGAAGAGACCCAGTACTTC
CASRGWKEETQYF
>.|.|TRBV7-3|TRBJ2-5
TGTGCCAGCAGCTCGGGCAGCCAAGAGACCCAGTACTTC
CASSSGSQETQYF
>.|.|TRBV19|TRBJ2-7
TGTGCCAGGCACCGGCTGGGGGCTAAAGAGCAGTACTTC
CARHRLGAKEQYF
>.|.|TRBV30|TRBJ1-1
TGTGCCTGGACCTTCGCGGACACTGAAGCTTTCTTT
CAWTFADTEAFF
>.|.|TRBV4-3|TRBJ2-7
TGCGCCAGCAGCCAAGACGGGTATTCCTACGAGCAGTACTTC
CASSQDGYSYEQYF
>.|.|TRBV6-5|TRBJ2-7
TGTGCCAGCAGTTTTAAGGGAATCAGCGAGCAGTACTTC
CASSFKGISEQYF
>once|TRBD1|TRBV2|TRBJ2-7
TGTGCCAGCAGTGAAATAAGAGGGGGCCCTTTCCCCTCCTACGAGCAGTACTTC
CASSEIRGGPFPSYEQYF
>.|.|TRBV4-3|TRBJ2-7
TGCGCCAGCAGCCAAGATTACGCCTACGAGCAGTACTTC
CASSQDYAYEQYF
>.|.|TRBV6-5|TRBJ2-7
TGTGCCAGCAGTTACTCGAAGACCAGCTCCTACGAGCAGTACTTC
CASSYSKTSSYEQYF
>.|.|TRBV19|TRBJ1-6
TGTGCCACCGCCTCACCGACGGTGCGTGGCGGTAATTCACCCCTCCACTTT
CATASPTVRGGNSPLHF
>.|.|TRBV7-9|TRBJ2-1
TGTGCCAGCAGCTTCAGCTTCGGAGTTTCCTACAATGAGCAGTTCTTC
CASSFSFGVSYNEQFF
>.|.|TRBV12-1|TRBJ1-2
TGTGCCAGCAGCTCGCCGACACCTCAAGGCTACGGCTACACCTTC
CASSSPTPQGYGYTF